Listed below are T cell receptor beta chains from one sample, sequenced in a study of metastatic and nonmetastatic thyroid tumors. TCRdb reassembled clones from the PCR reads with MiXCR. The sample has about 92,000 clones, about 15% seen once. Sequenced material: blood. Receptors originate from a female donor with papillary thyroid cancer or a benign thyroid nodule (not recorded which). Some clones in this sample may be carry-over from other donors' samples. Both conserved end residues are part of each CDR3. The order of the fields is clone size, J gene, V gene, D gene, CDR3 protein, CDR3 DNA. The D gene is left open where the match is weak. Clone sizes are given selectively: once, few, many, or a class where the clone is expanded.

>many|TRBJ1-1|TRBV19|.
CASSIGGDYTEAFF
TGTGCCAGTAGTATTGGGGGGGATTACACTGAAGCTTTCTTT
>many|TRBJ2-1|TRBV25-1|.
CASSSLGGQNNEQFF
TGTGCCAGCAGTTCACTCGGGGGACAAAACAATGAGCAGTTCTTC
>few|TRBJ1-1|TRBV6-1|TRBD1
CASSAGTGVTEAFF
TGTGCCAGCAGTGCCGGGACAGGGGTTACTGAAGCTTTCTTT
>many|TRBJ1-2|TRBV12-5|.
CASRPGGGYGYTF
TGTGCTAGCCGTCCGGGGGGCGGTTATGGCTACACCTTC
>many|TRBJ2-2|TRBV11-1|TRBD1
CASSLVAGQVNTGELFF
TGTGCCAGCAGCTTAGTCGCTGGACAGGTCAACACCGGGGAGCTGTTTTTT
>many|TRBJ2-3|TRBV18|.
CASSPTKSTDTQYF
TGTGCCAGCTCACCAACGAAAAGCACAGATACGCAGTATTTT
>many|TRBJ2-7|TRBV6-1|TRBD1
CASSIGTADLYEQYF
TGTGCCAGCAGCATCGGGACAGCCGATCTCTACGAGCAGTACTTC
>many|TRBJ2-3|TRBV5-6|.
CASSPTATDTQYF
TGTGCCAGCAGCCCAACCGCGACAGATACGCAGTATTTT
>many|TRBJ1-1|TRBV4-2|TRBD1
CASSLGTGDTEAFF
TGTGCCAGCAGCCTAGGGACAGGCGACACTGAAGCTTTCTTT
>many|TRBJ2-7|TRBV7-7|TRBD1
CASSPGQGMDEQYF
TGTGCTAGCAGCCCCGGACAGGGTATGGACGAGCAGTACTTC
>many|TRBJ2-2|TRBV6-2/TRBV6-3|.
CASMETPNTGELFF
TGTGCCAGCATGGAGACCCCGAACACCGGGGAGCTGTTTTTT
>.|TRBJ1-5|TRBV6-1|.
CASSPLRGSYYQPQHF
TGTGCCAGCAGCCCCCTCCGGGGGTCATATTATCAGCCCCAGCATTTT
>.|TRBJ1-1|TRBV10-2|.
CPSSEGTASEAFF
TGCCCCAGCAGTGAAGGCACCGCGAGTGAAGCTTTCTTT
>many|TRBJ2-3|TRBV7-9|.
CASSLKDTQYF
TGTGCCAGCAGTTTAAAGGATACGCAGTATTTT
>.|TRBJ1-5|TRBV11-2|.
CASSLQGFGSNQPQHF
TGTGCCAGCAGCTTACAGGGGTTTGGAAGCAATCAGCCCCAGCATTTT
>many|TRBJ2-3|TRBV12-3/TRBV12-4|.
CASTLVGRKSTDTQYF
TGTGCCAGCACACTCGTCGGGCGAAAAAGCACAGATACGCAGTATTTT
>many|TRBJ2-1|TRBV24-1|.
CATSEGGAAGDNEQFF
TGTGCCACCAGTGAGGGGGGGGCGGCAGGGGACAATGAGCAGTTCTTC
>many|TRBJ1-5|TRBV5-8|.
CASSSTTGSLGQPQHF
TGTGCCAGCAGCTCCACCACGGGGAGTCTGGGTCAGCCCCAGCATTTT
>many|TRBJ1-1|TRBV7-9|TRBD1
CASSSPGRQGEAFF
TGTGCCAGCAGCTCACCCGGTCGACAGGGAGAAGCTTTCTTT
>many|TRBJ1-5|TRBV5-1|.
CASSLGDSLNQPQHF
TGCGCCAGCAGCTTGGGAGACAGCCTCAATCAGCCCCAGCATTTT
>.|TRBJ1-5|TRBV6-1|.
CASSGTGRGPSPNQPQRF
TGTGCCAGCAGTGGGACGGGACGGGGTCCCTCCCCAAATCAGCCCCAGCGTTTT
>many|TRBJ2-7|TRBV12-3/TRBV12-4|.
CASSLREYEQYF
TGTGCCAGCAGTTTACGAGAATACGAGCAGTACTTC
>many|TRBJ2-6|TRBV5-5|.
CASSFTGSSGANVLTF
TGTGCCAGCAGCTTCACAGGCAGCTCTGGGGCCAACGTCCTGACTTTC
>.|TRBJ2-5|TRBV6-1|TRBD2
CASSHTTSGGEAQYF
TGTGCCAGCAGCCACACGACTAGCGGGGGAGAGGCCCAGTACTTC
>many|TRBJ2-6|TRBV30|.
CAYALGLGANVLTF
TGTGCCTATGCCTTGGGGCTCGGGGCCAACGTCCTGACTTTC
>.|TRBJ1-6|TRBV27|TRBD1
CTRSKRQGQGNSPLHF
TGTACCAGAAGCAAAAGACAGGGTCAGGGCAATTCACCCCTCCACTTT
>many|TRBJ2-1|TRBV29-1|.
CSVEVPGPTYNEQFF
TGCAGCGTTGAGGTACCGGGGCCTACTTACAATGAGCAGTTCTTC
>many|TRBJ2-5|TRBV18|TRBD1
CASNDRDQETQYF
TGTGCCAGCAATGACAGGGACCAAGAGACCCAGTACTTC
>.|TRBJ1-1|TRBV5-5|.
CASTLEPGGVTEAFF
TGTGCCAGCACTCTCGAACCAGGCGGAGTTACTGAAGCTTTCTTT
>many|TRBJ2-2|TRBV10-1|.
CASSERETGELFF
TGCGCCAGCAGTGAGCGGGAAACCGGGGAGCTGTTTTTT
>many|TRBJ2-1|TRBV25-1|TRBD1
CASNPTGRIEQFF
TGTGCCAGCAACCCGACAGGGCGAATTGAGCAGTTCTTC
>many|TRBJ1-1|TRBV20-1|TRBD1
CSAPGQDTEAFF
TGCAGTGCTCCCGGACAGGACACTGAAGCTTTCTTT
>few|TRBJ2-7|TRBV28|TRBD1
CVSIPGQGYEHYF
TGTGTCAGCATTCCGGGACAGGGCTACGAGCATTACTTC
>many|TRBJ2-1|TRBV6-2/TRBV6-3|.
CASNPDLAYNEQFF
TGTGCCAGCAACCCGGACTTAGCCTACAATGAGCAGTTCTTC
>many|TRBJ2-5|TRBV7-6|.
CASSTQDGPGETQYF
TGTGCCAGCAGCACTCAGGACGGTCCTGGGGAGACCCAGTACTTC
>many|TRBJ2-2|TRBV12-3/TRBV12-4|.
CASSGSSGELFF
TGTGCCAGCAGCGGTTCGAGCGGGGAGCTGTTTTTT
>many|TRBJ1-5|TRBV20-1|TRBD1
CSALSGTANQPQHF
TGCAGTGCTCTTTCCGGGACAGCAAATCAGCCCCAGCATTTT
>many|TRBJ1-4|TRBV19|TRBD1
CARTRTGFKGTNEKLFF
TGTGCCAGAACTAGGACAGGGTTTAAAGGGACTAATGAAAAACTGTTTTTT
>many|TRBJ2-1|TRBV6-1|TRBD1
CASNRGRDNEQFF
TGTGCCAGCAACAGGGGGCGAGACAATGAGCAGTTCTTC
>.|TRBJ2-7|TRBV20-1|TRBD2
CSATGTSGRASYEQYF
TGCAGTGCTACCGGGACTAGCGGGAGGGCCTCCTACGAGCAGTACTTC